This entry lists 16 T cell receptor beta chains sequenced from one sample in a study of response to subunit inactivated influenza vaccine. TCRdb called the RT-PCR reads again in MiXCR, with one record for every CDR3 protein. This table has about 480,000 distinct CDR3 sequences, about 25% appearing once. This sample comprised CD4+ T cells sorted from PBMCs, obtained about 5 days after vaccination. These receptors were taken from a man aged 50 to 60 who received an inactivated influenza vaccine.

This clonotype occurred a few times. The chain uses TRBV20-1 and TRBJ2-7; 8 bases are shared with TRBD2. The V segment lost 6 bases and the J segment 4 bases; nucleotides outside the gene matches: 8. Germline-derived CDR1 and CDR2 are DFQATT and SNEGSKA (reference sequence). The CDR3 consists of 13 residues. The chain's CDR3 is CSAASGSIYEQYF. The CDR3 region has the DNA TGCAGTGCCGCCAGCGGGAGCATATACGAGCAGTACTTC.

In this sample, this clonotype turned up a few times. CDR3 amino acids: CSARNSRTLGQPQHF. The CDR3 DNA is TGCAGTGCTAGGAACAGTAGGACACTTGGCCAGCCCCAGCATTTT. The chain combines TRBV20-1 with TRBJ1-5; tentatively, D is TRBD1 (5 bases). The V and J ends lost 3 bases and 7 bases respectively, with 19 bases between them. There are 15 residues in the CDR3. Germline V CDR1 and CDR2: DFQATT, SNEGSKA (reference sequence).

Comments on this clonotype: As the CDR3 is not closed by the conserved phenylalanine or tryptophan, this likely results from a read error. The chain employs TRBV4-2 and TRBJ2-3; TRBD2 aligns across 13 bases. The CDR3 has 19 residues. V dropped 4 bases and J dropped 1; count of bases not matched to a gene: 11. Germline lookup yields CDR1 LGHNA and CDR2 YNFKEQ. The CDR3 DNA reads as TGTGCCAGCAGCCCAAGGACTAGCGGGGGCCTTCTCGGCACAGATACGCAGTATTTA. It codes for CASSPRTSGGLLGTDTQYL.

This clonotype was seen a handful of times. This chain links TRBV20-1 with TRBJ2-7; maybe TRBD2 (5 bases). The CDR3 contains 14 residues. Between the trimmed V and J ends, which lost 0 bases and 2 bases, there was a span of 11 bases. CDR1 is DFQATT and CDR2 is SNEGSKA in the germline V gene (reference sequence). Written as DNA, the CDR3 is TGCAGTGCTAGAGACCTAACTAGAACCTACGAGCAGTACTTC. Translating gives CSARDLTRTYEQYF.

About this clonotype itself: At one boundary the junction diverges from the germline segment, which might be a read error. The J gene is TRBJ2-5, the V gene TRBV7-7; the D gene is possibly TRBD1 (6 bases). The germline CDR1 and CDR2 sequences are SSHAT and FNYEAQ (reference sequence). The CDR3 extends over 15 amino acids. CDR3 region: CASSLEGRGHETQYF. The CDR3 bases are TGTGCTAGCAGCTTAGAGGGCAGGGGACACGAGACCCAGTACTTC.

This clonotype was found many times. J is TRBJ1-5 and V is TRBV11-2, with a weak D call TRBD1 (5 bases). CDR1 is SGHAT, CDR2 FQNNGV, per germline. The CDR3 spans 13 residues. Trimming removed 1 base at V and 10 bases at J, with 11 bases between. The CDR3 nucleotides are TGTGCCAGCAGCTTAGGGGGGGTTCAACCCCAGCATTTT. Residues: CASSLGGVQPQHF.

This clonotype was observed a handful of times. The chain combines TRBV7-8 with TRBJ1-5; a possible D gene is TRBD1 (5 bases). V was trimmed by 5 bases and J by 2 bases, leaving 13 bases between them. CDR1 is SGHVS and CDR2 is FQNEAQ in the germline V gene. This CDR3 comprises 15 residues. The CDR3 loop reads CASSQTLGGNQPQHF. The CDR3 DNA sequence: TGTGCCAGCAGCCAGACCCTGGGGGGCAATCAGCCCCAGCATTTT.

The sample holds a few counts of this clonotype. The chain is built from TRBV20-1 and TRBJ2-1, with D hard to call. The germline gives CDR1 DFQATT, CDR2 SNEGSKA (reference sequence). With 1 base removed from V and 4 bases from J, the gap between germline ends came to 11 bases. The CDR3 sequence is 14 residues long. The CDR3 nucleotides are TGCAGTGCTAGAGTCGGATGGCAGTACAATGAGCAGTTCTTC. Its translation is CSARVGWQYNEQFF.

The CDR3 region has the DNA TGCAGCGTTGGGAGCCGCACAGATACGCAGTATTTT. This gives the protein CSVGSRTDTQYF. The chain couples TRBV29-1 to TRBJ2-3; D is uncertain. Germline lookup yields CDR1 SQVTM and CDR2 ANQGSEA. The CDR3 is made up of 12 amino acids. V shed 4 bases and J shed 1 base, with 6 bases lying between them.

V usage is TRBV12-3 or TRBV12-4 and J usage is TRBJ2-1, with 7 bases matching TRBD1. J was trimmed by 8 bases and V by 1 base; bases with no gene match: 8. The CDR3 is made up of 15 amino acids. CDR3 residues: CASSLVDREIDEQFF. CDR3 coding DNA: TGTGCCAGCAGTTTAGTTGACAGGGAGATCGATGAGCAGTTCTTC.

The chain combines TRBV6-1 with TRBJ1-1; unclear D gene. Per germline, CDR1 MNHNS and CDR2 SASEGT. Deletions cut 4 bases from V and 5 bases from J, with 14 bases between. The CDR3 extends over 14 amino acids. In nucleotides, the CDR3 is TGTGCCAGCAGTGCGGACGGCGGCAGAACTGAAGCTTTCTTT. It specifies CASSADGGRTEAFF.

This clonotype was counted many times. This chain connects TRBV14 to TRBJ1-1; maybe TRBD1 (6 bases). The CDR3 is 13 amino acids. V dropped 2 bases and J dropped 9 bases, with 13 bases sitting between them. The germline V gene encodes CDR1 SGHDN and CDR2 FVKESK. CDR3 sequence reads: CASSQRTGTKAFF. CDR3 in DNA: TGTGCCAGCAGCCAACGTACCGGGACAAAAGCTTTCTTT. The full variable domain, its missing parts supplied by reference TRBV14 and TRBJ1-1, is EAGVTQFPSHSVIEKGQTVTLRCDPISGHDNLYWYRRVMGKEIKFLLHFVKESKQDESGMPNNRFLAERTGGTYSTLKVQPAELEDSGVYFCASSQRTGTKAFFGQGTRLTVV.

CDR3 sequence (DNA): TGTGCCAGCACCCGGGGACTTAGCACAGATACGCAGTATTTT. Translated, it gives CASTRGLSTDTQYF. The chain joins TRBV7-2 to TRBJ2-3, with D maybe TRBD2 (6 bases). Germline-derived CDR1 and CDR2 are SGHTA and FQGNSA. The ends were cut back, 7 bases at V and 0 bases at J, with 11 bases in the middle. The CDR3 has 14 residues.

V gene TRBV10-3 combines with J gene TRBJ1-4, with D hard to call. V was cut by 7 bases and J by 10 bases, with 19 bases left in between. The CDR3 has 14 amino acids. Germline CDR1 ENHRY, CDR2 SYGVKD. Written as DNA, the CDR3 is TGTGCCATCAAGTCCGACCCAAACGTGGGAAAACTGTTTTTT. Translating it yields CAIKSDPNVGKLFF.

This chain joins TRBV28 and TRBJ1-1; 10 bases match TRBD1. The V and J ends lost 6 bases and 10 bases, in that order; junction bases with no gene match: 2. The germline gives CDR1 MDHEN, CDR2 SYDVKM. The length of the CDR3 is 11 residues. As DNA, the CDR3 is TGTGCCAGCAGCAGGACAGGGGGAGCTTTCTTT. Translated, it gives CASSRTGGAFF.

This clonotype was found a few times. The V gene is TRBV6-5, the J gene TRBJ2-7; the D is unclear. The CDR3 has 14 residues. V lost 4 bases and J 3 bases, leaving 13 bases between the germline ends. Germline V gene lookup returns CDR1 MNHEY and CDR2 SVGAGI. CDR3 DNA: TGTGCCAGCAGTTCCCCCCTGGGGTACTACGAGCAGTACTTC. It translates to CASSSPLGYYEQYF.